Given below is one TCR beta chain in context. Using immunoSEQ multiplex PCR, the repertoire was profiled, and TCRdb retains in-frame clones only, with some absent. The data show 45,000 or so clones, approximately 78% seen once. This specimen comes from a study of PD-L1 blockade in urothelial cancer. Study at large: The median number of T cells present in blood samples was approximately 140,000.

The V and J ends lost 0 bases and 5 bases respectively, with 13 bases between them. The CDR3 is 15 residues long. In germline, CDR1 is SGHVS, CDR2 FNYEAQ. The sample's time point: pretreatment peripheral blood. This chain joins TRBV7-6 and TRBJ1-1, with TRBD1 as a possible D gene (5 bases). This sequence was found in a man aged 50 to 59 with urothelial cancer. This sample comprised PBMCs, obtained around atezolizumab (anti-PD-L1) treatment. CDR3 nucleotide sequence: TGTGCCAGCAGCTTAGCCGGGGGAATGGGAACTGAAGCTTTCTTT. Translating it yields CASSLAGGMGTEAFF. Filled out from reference TRBV7-6 and TRBJ1-1, the complete variable domain reads GAGVSQSPRYKVTKRGQDVALRCDPISGHVSLYWYRQALGQGPEFLTYFNYEAQQDKSGLPNDRFSAERPEGSISTLTIQRTEQRDSAMYRCASSLAGGMGTEAFFGQGTRLTVV.